Sequencing of this TCR beta chain was carried out in a study of cytomegalovirus exposure and HLA in healthy donors. PCR used 60 Vbeta primers and 13 Jbeta primers. Assay used: immunoSEQ multiplex PCR; TCRdb lists only in-frame clones, some missing. Here the sample spans about 150,000 clones, just under 80% being singletons. Germline CDR1 SGHRS, CDR2 YFSETQ. The CDR3 is 12 residues long. V dropped 4 bases and J dropped 7 bases, with 9 bases sitting between them. The specimen sequenced was PBMCs. The rearrangement joins TRBV5-1 to TRBJ2-1; weak D call: TRBD1 (5 bases). The receptor was derived from a woman aged 35 to 49 in good health and CMV-seropositive. The CDR3, as DNA: TGCGCCAGCAGCCCAGGGTGGAATGAGCAGTTCTTC. As protein: CASSPGWNEQFF.